Shown below are 18 T cell receptor beta chains from a single sample sequenced in a study of T cells in Graves' hyperthyroidism and ophthalmopathy (dated by TCRdb to 2018 to 2020). Receptor libraries were prepared by multiplex PCR. The data were produced on an Illumina HiSeq 2000. TCR beta CDR3 regions were amplified from RNA transcripts. The TCR CDR3 was subjected to a first round of RT-PCR using the HTBI primer set and the Qiagen OneStep RT-PCR kit. TCRdb reprocessed the public reads (quality trimming at Q25 with fastp, clone calling with MiXCR) and kept in-frame beta chains. A single entry per CDR3 protein holds the most common genes and DNA from its merged rows. The sample yields some 700,000 distinct CDR3 sequences; about 18% were counted once. The ten largest clones take up 15% to 19% of the sample. Material for sequencing was blood. The receptor source for this set is a man aged 45-60 years with Graves' hyperthyroidism.

This clonotype was counted ten times or more. The chain recombines TRBV12-3 or TRBV12-4 with TRBJ2-1; D might be TRBD2 (7 bases). CDR3 length: 16 residues. V dropped 2 bases and J dropped 5 bases, with 16 bases sitting between them. The CDR3 coding sequence is TGTGCCAGCAGTTTACGGCGGGGGCCTCCCGACAATGAGCAGTTCTTC. Translated: CASSLRRGPPDNEQFF.

V and J are TRBV7-2 and TRBJ2-7; possibly TRBD2 for D (5 bases). Germline V lookup: CDR1 SGHTA, CDR2 FQGNSA. This CDR3 spans 15 amino acids. V was trimmed by 5 bases and J by 0 bases, leaving 14 bases between them. CDR3 sequence (DNA): TGTGCCAGCAGCCTGGGAGTAGGGAACTCCTACGAGCAGTACTTC. This encodes CASSLGVGNSYEQYF.

Note on this clonotype: A much larger clone lies one base from this, so it may be a read error. The chain employs TRBV2 and TRBJ2-7; D may be TRBD1 or TRBD2 (5 bases each). The germline V gene encodes CDR1 SNHLY and CDR2 FYNNEI. This CDR3 contains 13 residues. CDR3 in DNA: TGTGCCAGCGCCCATCCGGGGACCTACGGGCAGTACTTC. Translation gives CASAHPGTYGQYF.

This clonotype has ten or more counts. The V call is TRBV12-3 or TRBV12-4, the J call TRBJ1-1; D is unclear. CDR3 length: 12 amino acids. V was pared by 4 bases and J by 10 bases, with 13 bases between. The CDR3 DNA sequence: TGTGCCAGCAGTTCCGGGCCAAACGTAGCTTTCTTT. It encodes CASSSGPNVAFF.

This clonotype was seen only a few times. This sequence joins TRBV19 and TRBJ2-6, with D perhaps matching TRBD2 (5 bases). The germline CDR1 and CDR2 sequences are LNHDA and SQIVND (reference sequence). The V end was cut by 3 bases, the J end by 4 bases, with 16 bases between. The CDR3 totals 17 residues. The CDR3 reads CASSIHLPGSGANVLTF. The CDR3 DNA reads TGTGCCAGTAGTATTCATCTTCCGGGATCGGGGGCCAACGTCCTGACTTTC.

This clonotype has just a few counts. This sequence joins TRBV20-1 and TRBJ2-7; TRBD1 agrees at 10 bases. Losses at the gene ends were 5 bases for V and 4 bases for J; bases not matched to a gene: 11. The CDR3 consists of 15 residues. Germline V gives CDR1 DFQATT, CDR2 SNEGSKA (reference sequence). This chain's CDR3 is CSAGGPGQGMYEQYF. The DNA for the CDR3 is TGCAGTGCTGGGGGACCGGGACAGGGGATGTACGAGCAGTACTTC.

This clonotype was seen many times. The V gene is TRBV27, the J gene TRBJ2-1; D may be TRBD1 (6 bases). CDR3 size: 15 residues. V lost 5 bases to trimming and J lost 4 bases, with 15 bases between them. The germline V gene has CDR1 MNHEY and CDR2 SMNVEV (reference sequence). The CDR3: CASSLTLTGYNEQFF. The DNA for the CDR3 is TGTGCCAGCAGTCTAACACTGACAGGATACAATGAGCAGTTCTTC.

This clonotype has ten or more counts. The chain combines TRBV18 with TRBJ1-1; tentatively, D is TRBD1 (6 bases). The V and J ends lost 8 bases and 1 base respectively, with 11 bases between them. CDR1 is KGHSH and CDR2 is LQKENI in the germline V gene. This CDR3 region has 13 residues. The CDR3 DNA follows: TGTGCCAGCAGCCAGGGACAGAACACTGAAGCTTTCTTT. This codes for CASSQGQNTEAFF.

In this sample, this clonotype turned up many times. The rearrangement joins TRBV7-8 to TRBJ2-1; 8 bases are a match to TRBD1. J lost 6 bases, V lost 1 base, and 11 bases had no gene match. Germline V lookup: CDR1 SGHVS, CDR2 FQNEAQ. The CDR3 is made up of 17 amino acids. The CDR3 protein is CASSLVFGQGAINEQFF. The CDR3 DNA is TGTGCCAGCAGCTTAGTCTTTGGGCAGGGGGCCATCAATGAGCAGTTCTTC.

This clonotype was detected ten times or more. The chain joins TRBV11-2 to TRBJ2-1, with 10 bases that match TRBD2. Germline V lookup: CDR1 SGHAT, CDR2 FQNNGV. Trimming took 2 bases from V and 7 from J; bases not matched to a gene: 8. The CDR3 spans 16 residues. Written as DNA, the CDR3 is TGTGCCAGCAGCTTAATGAGCGGGAGGGCCGTAAATGAGCAGTTCTTC. This translates into CASSLMSGRAVNEQFF.

This chain connects TRBV12-5 to TRBJ2-1; D remains ambiguous. There are 11 residues in the CDR3. Trimming took off 5 bases at V and 8 bases at J, with 7 bases between the two ends. In germline, CDR1 is LGHNT, CDR2 FRNRAP. DNA for the CDR3: TGTGCTAGTGGTCCCCGGGATGAGCAGTTCTTC. This gives the protein CASGPRDEQFF.

Many counts were recorded for this clonotype. This CDR3 is CASSVTRSRNYEQYF. In nucleotides, the CDR3 is TGTGCCAGCAGCGTAACTAGAAGTAGGAACTACGAGCAGTACTTC. V usage is TRBV7-9 and J usage is TRBJ2-7, with TRBD2 as a possible D gene (5 bases). The CDR3 consists of 15 residues. The germline CDR1 and CDR2 sequences are SEHNR and FQNEAQ (reference sequence). Trimming removed 5 bases at V and 3 bases at J, with 17 bases between.

This clonotype has a handful of counts. The V gene is TRBV7-9, the J gene TRBJ2-2, with D tentatively TRBD1 (6 bases). Germline lookup yields CDR1 SEHNR and CDR2 FQNEAQ (reference sequence). V was cut by 2 bases and J by 1 base, with 8 bases left in between. This CDR3 spans 15 amino acids. The CDR3 sequence: CASSLLQGNTGELFF. Here the CDR3 DNA reads TGTGCCAGCAGCTTATTACAGGGGAACACCGGGGAGCTGTTTTTT.

The CDR3 sequence is CASTRTETKNIQYF. CDR3 nucleotides: TGTGCCAGCACCCGGACAGAGACCAAAAACATTCAGTACTTC. The rearrangement joins TRBV6-2 or TRBV6-3 to TRBJ2-4; possible D gene TRBD1, 6 bases. Germline V lookup: CDR1 MNHEY, CDR2 SVGEGT. V lost 7 bases to trimming and J lost 2 bases, with 12 bases between them. The CDR3 is 14 amino acids.

This sequence joins TRBV6-1 and TRBJ2-1; TRBD1 aligns across 11 bases. Per the germline V gene, CDR1 is MNHNS and CDR2 is SASEGT. V shed 6 bases, J shed 9 bases, and the junction held 7 bases outside the gene matches. The CDR3 is 14 residues long. The DNA of the CDR3 is TGTGCCAGCAGCGACCGGACAGGGGGCGGTGAGCAGTTCTTC. Its translation: CASSDRTGGGEQFF.

In its sample, this clonotype was seen many times. This sequence joins TRBV11-2 and TRBJ1-1, with no clear D. Germline loops: CDR1 SGHAT, CDR2 FQNNGV. V lost 6 bases to trimming and J lost 5 bases, with 13 bases between them. The CDR3 runs 13 residues. CDR3 sequence: CASRKVGRTEAFF. In DNA, the CDR3 is TGTGCCAGCAGAAAAGTCGGGAGGACTGAAGCTTTCTTT.

This clonotype was observed a handful of times. This sequence joins TRBV24-1 and TRBJ2-1; D is unresolved. Germline V gene sequence: CDR1 KGHDR, CDR2 SFDVKD. This CDR3 contains 13 residues. Between the trimmed V and J ends, which lost 5 bases and 9 bases, there was a span of 13 bases. CDR3 residues: CATSAAEGFEQFF. The CDR3 nucleotides are TGTGCCACCAGTGCCGCCGAAGGTTTTGAGCAGTTCTTC.

This clonotype was seen ten or more times. This chain joins TRBV20-1 and TRBJ1-2; D unresolved. Trimming stripped 1 base from V and 3 bases from J, with 12 bases between. The CDR3 is made up of 14 amino acids. Germline loops: CDR1 DFQATT, CDR2 SNEGSKA (reference sequence). The CDR3 sequence is CSARVTLRDYGYTF. DNA for the CDR3: TGCAGTGCTAGAGTCACCCTTAGGGACTATGGCTACACCTTC.